One and the same sample provided the 26 T cell receptor beta chains below, sequenced in a study of blood T cell repertoires in COVID-19. The assay was immunoSEQ multiplex PCR, and TCRdb's table has in-frame clones only and misses some. This sample has approximately 300,000 clones; under 90% occur once, and the top ten carry approximately 5%. What was sequenced was PBMCs or T cells enriched from blood (not recorded which). The receptor set was obtained from a man aged 55-75 years who had recovered from COVID-19.

The rearrangement links TRBV3-1 (or the pseudogene TRBV3-2) to TRBJ2-1; TRBD2 is a possible D gene (6 bases). CDR3 size: 15 residues. V was trimmed by 7 bases and J by 0 bases, leaving 13 bases between them. Germline assignment: CDR1 LGHDT and CDR2 YNNKEL (reference sequence). In DNA form, the CDR3 reads TGTGCCAGCACCGACGACGGGAGCTCCTACAATGAGCAGTTCTTC. Protein product: CASTDDGSSYNEQFF.

The chain links TRBV29-1 to TRBJ2-3, with 13 bases matching TRBD2. Germline values: CDR1 SQVTM, CDR2 ANQGSEA. CDR3 length equals 16 residues. Trimming at V came to 0 bases and at J to 2 bases, leaving 2 bases not matched to a gene. The CDR3 DNA is TGCAGCGTTGAAGACACTAGCGGGAGGGCCACAGATACGCAGTATTTT. This translates into CSVEDTSGRATDTQYF.

The chain links TRBV7-3 to TRBJ1-4; possibly TRBD1 for D (6 bases). The CDR3 has 15 residues. Trimming removed 5 bases at V and 0 bases at J, with 10 bases between. Germline V lookup: CDR1 SGHTA, CDR2 FQGTGA. The CDR3 DNA follows: TGTGCCAGCAGCCTGGGGACAACAACTAATGAAAAACTGTTTTTT. Its protein is CASSLGTTTNEKLFF.

The chain recombines TRBV5-1 with TRBJ2-1; 10 nucleotides match TRBD2. This CDR3 spans 17 amino acids. The V gene end was trimmed by 4 bases and the J gene end by 1 base; junction bases not matched to a gene: 8. CDR1 and CDR2 from the germline V gene are SGHRS and YFSETQ. The CDR3 is CASSPWLLAGSYNEQFF. In DNA form, the CDR3 reads TGCGCCAGCAGCCCGTGGCTACTAGCGGGATCCTACAATGAGCAGTTCTTC. Full variable domain (outside the CDR3, taken from reference TRBV5-1 and TRBJ2-1): KAGVTQTPRYLIKTRGQQVTLSCSPISGHRSVSWYQQTPGQGLQFLFEYFSETQRNKGNFPGRFSGRQFSNSRSEMNVSTLELGDSALYLCASSPWLLAGSYNEQFFGPGTRLTVL.

The J gene is TRBJ1-4, the V gene TRBV19; 12 bases are shared with TRBD1. Trimming took 3 bases from V and 1 from J; bases not matched to a gene: 9. This CDR3 comprises 19 residues. Germline CDR1 LNHDA, CDR2 SQIVND (reference sequence). In nucleotides, the CDR3 is TGTGCCAGTAGTATTAGCTTGGGGACAGGGGGCGAAACTAATGAAAAACTGTTTTTT. Translating it yields CASSISLGTGGETNEKLFF.

This clone was found once. This chain links TRBV5-1 with TRBJ1-3, with 11 bases that match TRBD1. The CDR3 length is 16 residues. With 1 base clipped from V and 4 bases from J, the junction kept 4 bases outside the gene matches. Germline CDR1 reads SGHRS; CDR2 reads YFSETQ. CDR3 sequence: CASSLLGQGVGNTIYF. As DNA, the CDR3 is TGCGCCAGCAGCTTGCTGGGACAGGGGGTCGGAAACACCATATATTTT.

The V gene is TRBV19, the J gene TRBJ2-1, with 9 positions matching TRBD2. The CDR3 is 17 amino acids. Looked up from germline, CDR1 is LNHDA and CDR2 is SQIVND (reference sequence). V gave up 3 bases and J gave up 0 bases; unmatched junction bases: 6. The CDR3 protein is CASSMGLAASSYNEQFF. The CDR3 bases are TGTGCCAGTAGTATGGGACTAGCTGCGAGCTCCTACAATGAGCAGTTCTTC.

The chain carries TRBV7-9 and TRBJ1-4, with D tentatively TRBD1 (5 bases). Germline loops: CDR1 SEHNR, CDR2 FQNEAQ (reference sequence). This CDR3 contains 15 residues. V lost 5 bases to trimming and J lost 8 bases, with 18 bases between them. CDR3 bases: TGTGCCAGCAGCCAGGACAACCTAATAGGGGAAAAACTGTTTTTT. Its protein product is CASSQDNLIGEKLFF. The entire variable domain, with the rest obtained from reference TRBV7-9 and TRBJ1-4, is as follows: DTGVSQNPRHKITKRGQNVTFRCDPISEHNRLYWYRQTLGQGPEFLTYFQNEAQLEKSRLLSDRFSAERPKGSFSTLEIQRTEQGDSAMYLCASSQDNLIGEKLFFGSGTQLSVL.

The gene calls are TRBV6-5 and TRBJ1-4, with 7 bases matching TRBD1. The germline gives CDR1 MNHEY, CDR2 SVGAGI. The CDR3 loop spans 14 amino acids. V lost 4 bases to trimming and J lost 3 bases; unmatched junction nucleotides: 2. The CDR3 sequence is CASSWGQSNEKLFF. The CDR3 region has the DNA TGTGCCAGCAGTTGGGGACAGTCTAATGAAAAACTGTTTTTT.

The chain joins TRBV15 to TRBJ1-4, with D perhaps matching TRBD1 (6 bases). Deletions cut 2 bases from V and 3 bases from J, with 19 bases between. CDR1 and CDR2 (germline): LNHNV, YYDKDF (reference sequence). CDR3 length equals 18 residues. The CDR3 bases are TGTGCCACCAGCAGATCTTGGACAGTAAGAAGGCCTAATGAAAAACTGTTTTTT. Protein product: CATSRSWTVRRPNEKLFF.

V gene TRBV29-1 combines with J gene TRBJ2-7; 9 positions match TRBD1. In germline, CDR1 is SQVTM, CDR2 ANQGSEA. The junction had 9 bases not matched to a gene; V was cut back by 7 bases and J by 5 bases. This CDR3 has 13 amino acids. The CDR3 loop reads CSAARGQGNEQYF. In DNA, the CDR3 is TGCAGCGCCGCTCGGGGACAGGGTAACGAGCAGTACTTC.

The table lists this clone with a count of one. V is TRBV28 and J is TRBJ2-7, with TRBD2 matching 9 bases. This CDR3 comprises 14 residues. Germline V gene data show CDR1 as MDHEN and CDR2 as SYDVKM. V lost 1 base to trimming and J lost 4 bases; unmatched junction nucleotides: 2. The CDR3, as DNA: TGTGCCAGCAGTTTATTAGCGGGAGAATACGAGCAGTACTTC. Protein product: CASSLLAGEYEQYF. Supplemented by reference TRBV28 and TRBJ2-7, the full variable domain reads DVKVTQSSRYLVKRTGEKVFLECVQDMDHENMFWYRQDPGLGLRLIYFSYDVKMKEKGDIPEGYSVSREKKERFSLILESASTNQTSMYLCASSLLAGEYEQYFGPGTRLTVT.

The V and J genes are TRBV5-1 and TRBJ1-2, with D hard to call. V dropped 0 bases and J dropped 4 bases, with 10 bases sitting between them. Germline V gene lookup returns CDR1 SGHRS and CDR2 YFSETQ. This CDR3 contains 14 residues. This CDR3 reads CASSLEVQSYGYTF. The CDR3 DNA is TGCGCCAGCAGCTTGGAAGTACAGAGCTATGGCTACACCTTC.

This sequence joins TRBV6-5 and TRBJ1-2, with 10 bases lining up with TRBD1. The germline gives CDR1 MNHEY, CDR2 SVGAGI. This CDR3 is built from 15 residues. With 2 bases clipped from V and 8 bases from J, the junction kept 8 bases outside the gene matches. CDR3 protein: CASSYSRTGGRGYTF. The CDR3 coding sequence is TGTGCCAGCAGTTACAGTAGGACAGGGGGTCGAGGCTACACCTTC.

The rearrangement joins TRBV20-1 to TRBJ2-7, with a possible D match to TRBD1 (5 bases). Germline values: CDR1 DFQATT, CDR2 SNEGSKA (reference sequence). With 3 bases removed from V and 8 bases from J, the gap between germline ends came to 23 bases. This CDR3 comprises 15 residues. The CDR3 nucleotides read TGCAGTGCTAGTGGCACAGGACGGCCCCTACGACAGCAGTACTTC. Amino acids: CSASGTGRPLRQQYF.

J is TRBJ2-2 and V is TRBV5-1; TRBD2 aligns across 7 bases. The CDR3 is 16 residues long. V was pared by 2 bases and J by 4 bases, with 8 bases of the junction left unmatched. CDR1 and CDR2 from the germline V gene are SGHRS and YFSETQ. This CDR3 reads CASSLRAGRGTGELFF. The CDR3 coding sequence is TGCGCCAGCAGCTTAAGAGCGGGACGGGGCACCGGGGAGCTGTTTTTT. The full variable domain, rest sourced from reference TRBV5-1 and TRBJ2-2, is KAGVTQTPRYLIKTRGQQVTLSCSPISGHRSVSWYQQTPGQGLQFLFEYFSETQRNKGNFPGRFSGRQFSNSRSEMNVSTLELGDSALYLCASSLRAGRGTGELFFGEGSRLTVL.

The gene calls are TRBV6-4 and TRBJ2-2; 9 nucleotides align to TRBD2. Germline assignment: CDR1 MRHNA and CDR2 SNTAGT. J lost 3 bases, V lost 6 bases, and 5 bases had no gene match. This CDR3 has 15 amino acids. This chain's CDR3 is CASRVREGDTGELFF. CDR3 nucleotides: TGTGCCAGCAGAGTGCGGGAGGGAGACACCGGGGAGCTGTTTTTT.

This chain joins TRBV28 and TRBJ2-5; 12 bases are a match to TRBD2. This CDR3 has 20 amino acids. Germline CDR1 reads MDHEN; CDR2 reads SYDVKM. V was clipped by 7 bases and J by 2 bases; unmatched bases: 20. CDR3 loop: CASIKARGRLAGVVQETQYF. For the CDR3, the DNA is TGTGCCAGCATCAAAGCGAGGGGGAGACTAGCGGGAGTAGTTCAAGAGACCCAGTACTTC.

This clone was seen a few times. The genes are TRBV5-4 and TRBJ2-7; 7 bases match TRBD1. The CDR3 has 15 amino acids. The germline V gene has CDR1 SGHNT and CDR2 YYREEE (reference sequence). J gave up 0 bases and V 5 bases, and 8 bases lay outside the gene matches. This CDR3 reads CASRSGTDLSYEQYF. CDR3 DNA sequence: TGTGCCAGCAGGTCCGGGACAGACCTCTCCTACGAGCAGTACTTC.

V and J are TRBV7-2 and TRBJ2-7, with TRBD2 as a possible D gene (5 bases). Trimming pared 3 bases from V and 3 bases from J, leaving 9 bases between. The CDR3 extends over 13 amino acids. Germline-derived CDR1 and CDR2 are SGHTA and FQGNSA. CDR3 in amino acids: CASSFISGYEQYF. CDR3 in DNA: TGTGCCAGCAGCTTTATCAGCGGCTACGAGCAGTACTTC.

On this clone itself: The same CDR3 is also encoded by other DNA sequences in this sample. The chain combines TRBV5-1 with TRBJ2-5, with 8 positions matching TRBD1. CDR1 is SGHRS and CDR2 is YFSETQ in the germline V gene. The trim removed 0 bases at V and 0 bases at J, leaving 4 bases unmatched. The CDR3 spans 16 residues. The CDR3 protein is CASSLAPGQDQETQYF. DNA of the CDR3: TGCGCCAGCAGCTTGGCTCCGGGACAGGACCAAGAGACCCAGTACTTC.

J is TRBJ2-3 and V is TRBV7-3, with D tentatively TRBD2 (6 bases). Trimming left V 4 bases short and J 5 bases short, with 10 bases between. The V gene's germline CDR1 is SGHTA and CDR2 FQGTGA. The CDR3 extends over 13 amino acids. CDR3 residues: CASSSSERDTQYF. In DNA form, the CDR3 reads TGTGCCAGCAGCTCTAGCGAAAGAGATACGCAGTATTTT.

V gene TRBV19 combines with J gene TRBJ1-5; D is uncertain. Germline V gives CDR1 LNHDA, CDR2 SQIVND (reference sequence). V lost 3 bases to trimming and J lost 1 base, with 10 bases between them. The CDR3 extends over 15 amino acids. The CDR3 here is CASSIGGPSNQPQHF. The DNA for the CDR3 is TGTGCCAGTAGTATTGGAGGGCCAAGCAATCAGCCCCAGCATTTT.

This clone was seen just once. The chain recombines TRBV7-3 with TRBJ2-1, with D perhaps matching TRBD1 (6 bases). Germline-derived CDR1 and CDR2 are SGHTA and FQGTGA. This CDR3 comprises 14 residues. V lost 5 bases, J lost 4 bases, and 12 bases lay in between. DNA for the CDR3: TGTGCCAGCAGCCCAAACAGGGCGTACAATGAGCAGTTCTTC. Encoded protein: CASSPNRAYNEQFF.

This clone has just a few counts. V is TRBV7-3 and J is TRBJ2-3; 8 bases map to TRBD2. The CDR3 is made up of 15 amino acids. CDR1 is SGHTA, CDR2 FQGTGA, per germline. V shed 2 bases and J 5 bases; nucleotides not matched to a gene: 6. DNA of the CDR3: TGTGCCAGCAGCTTAGGTCCCAGCGGGAGAGATACGCAGTATTTT. Translated, it gives CASSLGPSGRDTQYF.

The rearrangement links TRBV9 to TRBJ1-1; tentative D call: TRBD1 (6 bases). V was cut by 4 bases and J by 3 bases, with 16 bases left in between. CDR3 length: 15 residues. Germline loops: CDR1 SGDLS, CDR2 YYNGEE. The CDR3, as DNA: TGTGCCAGCAGCCCAACAGGGTTGCGCGACACTGAAGCTTTCTTT. Protein sequence: CASSPTGLRDTEAFF.